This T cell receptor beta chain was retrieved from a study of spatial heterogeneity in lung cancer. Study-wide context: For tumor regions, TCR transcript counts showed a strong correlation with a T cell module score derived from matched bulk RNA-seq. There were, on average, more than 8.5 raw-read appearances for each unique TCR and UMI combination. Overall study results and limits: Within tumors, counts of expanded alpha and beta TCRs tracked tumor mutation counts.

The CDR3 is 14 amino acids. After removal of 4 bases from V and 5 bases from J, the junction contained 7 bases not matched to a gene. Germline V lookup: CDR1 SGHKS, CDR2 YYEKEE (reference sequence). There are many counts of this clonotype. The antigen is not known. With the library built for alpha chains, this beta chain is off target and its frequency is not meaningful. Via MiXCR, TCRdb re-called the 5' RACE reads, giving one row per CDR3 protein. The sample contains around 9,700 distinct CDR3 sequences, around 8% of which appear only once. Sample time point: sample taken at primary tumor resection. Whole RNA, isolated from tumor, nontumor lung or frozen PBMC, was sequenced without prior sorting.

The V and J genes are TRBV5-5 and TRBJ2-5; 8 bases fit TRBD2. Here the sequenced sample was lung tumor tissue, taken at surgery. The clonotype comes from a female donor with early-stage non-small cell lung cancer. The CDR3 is CASSLGLAWETQYF. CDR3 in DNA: TGTGCCAGCAGCCTCGGACTAGCCTGGGAGACCCAGTACTTC.